This TCR beta chain was captured by sequencing in a study of molecular identifiers for immune sequencing clone quantification. Points from the study as a whole: Whereas naive cells kept under 1% of molecules in clones above 20 RNA copies, such clones held over 97% in effectors.

Concerning this clonotype itself: Its antigen is currently unknown.

Libraries of bulk TCR were made by previously described methods (with listed TCR primers). MiXCR, run by TCRdb on the PCR reads, gives a single entry per CDR3 protein. The repertoire holds hundreds of thousands of distinct CDR3 sequences, with roughly 24% as singletons. The length of the CDR3 is 14 residues. V was pared by 2 bases and J by 1 base, with 9 bases between. Germline CDR1 reads KGHSH; CDR2 reads LQKENI. Isolation of naive CD8 T cells was achieved by sorting on a CD8+CD4-CCR7+CD45RA+ phenotype. The V and J genes are TRBV18 and TRBJ2-7; no clear D gene. The sample consisted of naive CD8+ T cells from blood, with Jurkat cell RNA spiked in. Subset denoted: FACS-sorted CD8+CD4-CCR7+CD45RA+ naive T cells. The origin of this receptor is a human donor in good health. Some libraries in this study had Jurkat cell RNA spiked in. The CDR3 bases are TGTGCCAGCTCACCAGACCCGAAGTCCTACGAGCAGTACTTC. This gives the protein CASSPDPKSYEQYF.